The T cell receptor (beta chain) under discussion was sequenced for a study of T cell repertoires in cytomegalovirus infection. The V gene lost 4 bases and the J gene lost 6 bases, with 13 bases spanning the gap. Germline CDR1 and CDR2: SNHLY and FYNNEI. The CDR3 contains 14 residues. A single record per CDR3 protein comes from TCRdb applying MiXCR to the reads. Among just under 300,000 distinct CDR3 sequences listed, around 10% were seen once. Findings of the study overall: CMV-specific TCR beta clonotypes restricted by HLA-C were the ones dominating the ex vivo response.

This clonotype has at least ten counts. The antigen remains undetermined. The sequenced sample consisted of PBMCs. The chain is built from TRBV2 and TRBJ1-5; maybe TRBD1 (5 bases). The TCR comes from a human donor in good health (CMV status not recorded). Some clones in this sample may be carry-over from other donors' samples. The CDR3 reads CASSAASGGQPQHF. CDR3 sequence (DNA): TGTGCCAGCAGTGCAGCGTCGGGGGGTCAGCCCCAGCATTTT.